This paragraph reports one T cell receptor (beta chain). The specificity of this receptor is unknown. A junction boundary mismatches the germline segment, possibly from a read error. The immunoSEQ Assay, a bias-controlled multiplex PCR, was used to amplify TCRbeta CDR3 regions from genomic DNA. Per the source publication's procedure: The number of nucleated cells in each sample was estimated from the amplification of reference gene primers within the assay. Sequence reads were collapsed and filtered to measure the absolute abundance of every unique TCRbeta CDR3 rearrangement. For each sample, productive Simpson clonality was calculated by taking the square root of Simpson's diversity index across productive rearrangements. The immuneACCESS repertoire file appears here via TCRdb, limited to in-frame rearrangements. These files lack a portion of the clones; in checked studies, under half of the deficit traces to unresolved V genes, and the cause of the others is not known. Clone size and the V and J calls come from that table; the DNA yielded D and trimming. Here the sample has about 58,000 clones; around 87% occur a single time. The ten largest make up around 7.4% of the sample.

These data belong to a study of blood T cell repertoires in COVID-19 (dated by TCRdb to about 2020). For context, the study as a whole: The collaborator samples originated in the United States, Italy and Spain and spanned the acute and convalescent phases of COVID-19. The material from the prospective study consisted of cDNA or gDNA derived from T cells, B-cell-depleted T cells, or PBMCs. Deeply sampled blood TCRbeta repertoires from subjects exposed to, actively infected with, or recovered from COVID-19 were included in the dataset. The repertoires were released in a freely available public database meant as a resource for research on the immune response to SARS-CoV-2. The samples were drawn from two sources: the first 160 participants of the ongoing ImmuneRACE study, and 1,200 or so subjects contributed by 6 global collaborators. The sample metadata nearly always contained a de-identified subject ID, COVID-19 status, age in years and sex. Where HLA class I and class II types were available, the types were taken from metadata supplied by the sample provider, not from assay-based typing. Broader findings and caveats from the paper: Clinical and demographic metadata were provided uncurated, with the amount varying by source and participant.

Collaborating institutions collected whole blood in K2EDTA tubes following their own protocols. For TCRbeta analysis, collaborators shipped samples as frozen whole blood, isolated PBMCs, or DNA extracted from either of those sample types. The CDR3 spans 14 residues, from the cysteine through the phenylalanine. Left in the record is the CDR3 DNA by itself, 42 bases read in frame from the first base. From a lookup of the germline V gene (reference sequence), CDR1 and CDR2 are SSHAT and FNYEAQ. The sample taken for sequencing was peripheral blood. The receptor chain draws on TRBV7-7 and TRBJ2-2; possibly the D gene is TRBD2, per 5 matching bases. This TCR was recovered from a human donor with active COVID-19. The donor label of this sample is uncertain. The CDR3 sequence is CASSLGSGDGELFF. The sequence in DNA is TGTGCTAGCAGCTTAGGCTCCGGGGACGGGGAGCTGTTTTTT.